This entry is about one T cell receptor beta chain. The PCR made use of 60 Vbeta and 13 Jbeta primers. Data came from immunoSEQ multiplex PCR; TCRdb stores just in-frame clones and leaves some out. The sample includes about 130,000 clones, 76% of them seen just once. The record originates from a study of cytomegalovirus exposure and HLA in healthy donors. The V gene's germline CDR1 is GTSNPN and CDR2 SVGIG (reference sequence). Losses at the gene ends were 5 bases for V and 7 bases for J; bases not matched to a gene: 5. The CDR3 contains 11 residues. The sequenced sample consisted of PBMCs. The V and J genes are TRBV30 and TRBJ2-7; 7 bases map to TRBD1. The source is a man in his forties in good health and CMV-seronegative. CDR3 DNA sequence: TGTGCCTGGGGGACAGTGAGAGAGCAGTACTTC. Translating it yields CAWGTVREQYF.